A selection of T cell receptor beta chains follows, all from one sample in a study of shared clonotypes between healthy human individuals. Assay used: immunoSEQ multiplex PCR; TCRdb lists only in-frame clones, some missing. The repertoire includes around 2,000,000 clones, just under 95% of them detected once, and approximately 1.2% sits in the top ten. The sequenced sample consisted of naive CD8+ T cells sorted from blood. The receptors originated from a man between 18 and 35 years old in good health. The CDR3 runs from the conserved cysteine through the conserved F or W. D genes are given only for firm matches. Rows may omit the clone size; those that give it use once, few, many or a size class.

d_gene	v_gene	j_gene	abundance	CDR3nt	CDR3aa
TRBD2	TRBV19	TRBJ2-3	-	TGTGCCAGTAGTATAATCGGGACTAGCGGAGATACGCAGTATTTT	CASSIIGTSGDTQYF
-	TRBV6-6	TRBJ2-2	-	TGTGCCAGCAGTGAGACCAGGGCAGACGGGGAGCTGTTTTTT	CASSETRADGELFF
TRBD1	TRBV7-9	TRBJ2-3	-	TGTGCCAGCAGCTACACAGGGGGGACAGATACGCAGTATTTT	CASSYTGGTDTQYF
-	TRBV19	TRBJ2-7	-	TGTGCCAGTAGTACCGCAATCTCCTACGAGCAGTACTTC	CASSTAISYEQYF
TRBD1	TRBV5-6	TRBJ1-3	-	TGTGCCAGCACCTCAGGGGGCGAAGACACCATATATTTT	CASTSGGEDTIYF
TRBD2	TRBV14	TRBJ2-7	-	TGTGCCAGCAGCCGCTATAGCGGGGCGTACTACGAGCAGTACTTC	CASSRYSGAYYEQYF
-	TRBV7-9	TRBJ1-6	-	TGTGCCAGCAGCCCTACCCTAAATTCACCCCTCCACTTT	CASSPTLNSPLHF
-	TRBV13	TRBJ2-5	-	TGTGCCAGCAGCTTGGGGGTCCAAGAGACCCAGTACTTC	CASSLGVQETQYF
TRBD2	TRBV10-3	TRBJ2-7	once	TGTGCCATCAGTGAGTCGATAGCGGGAGGGCCCCGGGCTATCGAGCAGTACTTC	CAISESIAGGPRAIEQYF
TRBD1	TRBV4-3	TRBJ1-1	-	TGCGCCAGCAGCCAAACAACCCCGGGGACAGGGTATTTGGTGAACACTGAAGCTTTCTTT	CASSQTTPGTGYLVNTEAFF
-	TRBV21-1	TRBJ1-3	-	TGTGCCAGCAGCCCCCTAGGGACAGAGACCTCTGGAAACACCATATATTTT	CASSPLGTETSGNTIYF
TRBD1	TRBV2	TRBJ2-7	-	TGTGCCAGCAGCCTCGGGACAGACAATGAGGAGCAGTACTTC	CASSLGTDNEEQYF
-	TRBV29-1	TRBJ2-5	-	TGCAGCGGTGGGGACCTTCTTGAGACCCAGTACTTC	CSGGDLLETQYF
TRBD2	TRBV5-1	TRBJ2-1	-	TGCGCCAGCAGCTTGGGGCTAGCGGGCCAAAGCTCCTACAATGAGCAGTTCTTC	CASSLGLAGQSSYNEQFF
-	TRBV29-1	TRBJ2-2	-	TGCAGCGTTGGGACCTCCTTTGGCGGGGAGCTGTTTTTT	CSVGTSFGGELFF
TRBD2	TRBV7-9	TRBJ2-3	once	TGTGCCAGCAGCCCCGGACTAGCGGGGGCAATCGGGACAGATACGCAGTATTTT	CASSPGLAGAIGTDTQYF
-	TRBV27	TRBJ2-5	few	TGTGCCAGCAGTTTATTGGGGGTTGGGACCCAGTACTTC	CASSLLGVGTQYF
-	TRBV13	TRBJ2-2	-	TGTGCCAGCAGCTATCAGGGGTTTTACACCGGGGAGCTGTTTTTT	CASSYQGFYTGELFF
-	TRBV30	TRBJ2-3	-	TGTGCCTGGAGCGCCGTAGGGGGGGCCCAAGATACGCAGTATTTT	CAWSAVGGAQDTQYF
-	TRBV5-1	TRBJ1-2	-	TGCGCCAGCAGCTTGGAAGCAATTAACTATGGCTACACCTTC	CASSLEAINYGYTF
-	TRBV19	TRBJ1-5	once	TGTGCCAGTAGTATAGAAGTTGATGGGGGGGGCGGACGGAATCAGCCCCAGCATTTT	CASSIEVDGGGGRNQPQHF
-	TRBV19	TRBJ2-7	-	TGTGCCAGTAGTTTTGCCGGGGGCTACGAGCAGTACTTC	CASSFAGGYEQYF
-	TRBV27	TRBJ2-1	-	TGTGCCAGCAGTTTAATTCAGGGAGGAAAAACGAGCAATGAGCAGTTCTTC	CASSLIQGGKTSNEQFF
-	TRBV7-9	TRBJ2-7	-	TGTGCCAGCAGCTTAGTGGACTTACCATACGAGCAGTACTTC	CASSLVDLPYEQYF
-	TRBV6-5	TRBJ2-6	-	TGTGCCAGCAGCATGTCTGGGGCCAACGTCCTGACTTTC	CASSMSGANVLTF
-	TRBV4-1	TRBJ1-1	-	TGCGCCAGCAGCCAAGACGTCCCATCGGTTCCAGCTTTCTTT	CASSQDVPSVPAFF
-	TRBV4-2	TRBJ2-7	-	TGTGCCAGCAGGGAGGGGGGAGGAGCCTCCTACGAGCAGTACTTC	CASREGGGASYEQYF
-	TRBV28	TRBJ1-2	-	TGTGCCAGCAGGACCTTCGCGGGGCGGGGGTCGAATGGCTACACCTTC	CASRTFAGRGSNGYTF
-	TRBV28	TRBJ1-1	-	TGTGCCAGCACCTCGGTGCAGACCAACACTGAAGCTTTCTTT	CASTSVQTNTEAFF
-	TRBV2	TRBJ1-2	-	TGTGCCAGCAGTGAAAACAAAGCAGGGCATGGGGGCTATGGCTACACCTTC	CASSENKAGHGGYGYTF
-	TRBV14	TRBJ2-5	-	TGTGCCAGCAGCGGGCGAGGCGGGGATCAAGAGACCCAGTACTTC	CASSGRGGDQETQYF
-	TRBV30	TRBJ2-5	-	TGTGCCTGGAGTGACGGGACGGCACAAGAGACCCAGTACTTC	CAWSDGTAQETQYF
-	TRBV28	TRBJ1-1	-	TGTGCCAGCAGTTTGCCCCCGTCCTGGGCAATGAACACTGAAGCTTTCTTT	CASSLPPSWAMNTEAFF
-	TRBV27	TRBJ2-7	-	TGTGCCAGCAGTTTATCTGGGGGCCCCTACGAGCAGTACTTC	CASSLSGGPYEQYF
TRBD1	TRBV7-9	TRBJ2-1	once	TGTGCCAGCAGCTTCCCCAGGCAGGGGGCAGCCGATGAGCAGTTCTTC	CASSFPRQGAADEQFF